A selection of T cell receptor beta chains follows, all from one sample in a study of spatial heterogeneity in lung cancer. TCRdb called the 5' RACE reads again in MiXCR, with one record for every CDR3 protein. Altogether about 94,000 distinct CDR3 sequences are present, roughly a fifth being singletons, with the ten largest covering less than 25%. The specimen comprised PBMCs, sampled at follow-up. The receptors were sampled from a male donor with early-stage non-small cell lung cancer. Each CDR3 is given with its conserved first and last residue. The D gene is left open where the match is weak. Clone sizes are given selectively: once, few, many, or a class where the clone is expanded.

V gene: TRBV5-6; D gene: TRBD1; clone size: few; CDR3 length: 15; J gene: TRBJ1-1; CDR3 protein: CASSPHGQGSTEAFF; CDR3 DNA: TGTGCCAGCAGCCCTCACGGACAGGGGAGCACTGAAGCTTTCTTT
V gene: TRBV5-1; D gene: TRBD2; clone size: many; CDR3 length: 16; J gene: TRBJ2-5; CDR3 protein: CASSKETSGGWETQYF; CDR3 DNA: TGCGCCAGCAGCAAAGAGACTAGCGGGGGCTGGGAGACCCAGTACTTC
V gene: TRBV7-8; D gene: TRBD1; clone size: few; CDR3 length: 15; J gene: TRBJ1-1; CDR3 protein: CASSLRTGRNTEAFF; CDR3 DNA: TGTGCCAGCAGCCTCCGGACAGGGAGAAACACTGAAGCTTTCTTT
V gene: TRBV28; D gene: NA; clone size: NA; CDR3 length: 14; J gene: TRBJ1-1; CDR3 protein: CASSLQGWDTEAFF; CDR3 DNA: TGTGCCAGCAGTTTACAGGGTTGGGACACTGAAGCTTTCTTT
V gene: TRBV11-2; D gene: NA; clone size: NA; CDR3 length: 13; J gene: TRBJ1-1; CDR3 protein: CASSLNGATEAFF; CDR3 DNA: TGTGCCAGCAGCTTAAATGGGGCCACTGAAGCTTTCTTT
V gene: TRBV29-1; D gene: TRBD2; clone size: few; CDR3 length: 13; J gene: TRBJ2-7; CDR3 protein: CSVSSGRAYEQYF; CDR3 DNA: TGCAGCGTTTCTAGCGGGAGGGCCTACGAGCAGTACTTC
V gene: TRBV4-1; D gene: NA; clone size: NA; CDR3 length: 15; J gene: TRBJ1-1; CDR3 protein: CASSHAPSVNTEAFF; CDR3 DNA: TGCGCCAGCAGCCATGCTCCTTCTGTGAACACTGAAGCTTTCTTT
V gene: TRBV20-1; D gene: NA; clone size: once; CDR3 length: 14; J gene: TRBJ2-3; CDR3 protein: CSARDWRFTDTQYF; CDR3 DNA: TGCAGTGCTAGAGATTGGCGATTCACAGATACGCAGTATTTT
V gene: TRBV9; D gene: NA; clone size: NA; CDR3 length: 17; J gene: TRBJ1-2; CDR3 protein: CASSSSVSLVSYYGYTF; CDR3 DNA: TGTGCCAGCAGCAGTTCGGTGTCCCTGGTGTCATACTATGGCTACACCTTC
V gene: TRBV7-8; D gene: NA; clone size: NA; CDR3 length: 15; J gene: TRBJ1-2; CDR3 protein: CASSLAGSQRNGYTF; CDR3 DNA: TGTGCCAGCAGCTTAGCAGGGTCACAGAGAAATGGCTACACCTTC
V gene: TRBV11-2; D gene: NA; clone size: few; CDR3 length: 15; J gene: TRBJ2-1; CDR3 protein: CASSPATNFYNEQFF; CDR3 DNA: TGTGCCAGCAGCCCAGCGACGAACTTCTACAATGAGCAGTTCTTC
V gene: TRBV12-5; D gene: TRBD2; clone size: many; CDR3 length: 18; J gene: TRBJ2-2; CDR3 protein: CASGLVPDGRTNTGELFF; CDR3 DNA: TGTGCTAGTGGTTTGGTACCAGACGGGAGGACGAACACCGGGGAGCTGTTTTTT
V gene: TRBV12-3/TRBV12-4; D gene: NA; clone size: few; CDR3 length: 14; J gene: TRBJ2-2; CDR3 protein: CAIGGGSRTGELFF; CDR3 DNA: TGTGCCATTGGGGGAGGTAGTCGCACCGGGGAGCTGTTTTTT
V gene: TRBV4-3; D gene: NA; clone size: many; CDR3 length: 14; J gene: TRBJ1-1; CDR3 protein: CASSQAGDFSRAFF; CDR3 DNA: TGCGCCAGCAGCCAGGCGGGGGACTTTTCTAGAGCTTTCTTT
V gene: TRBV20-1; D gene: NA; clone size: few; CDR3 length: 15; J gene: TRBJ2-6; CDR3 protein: CSAHMIQRGANVLTF; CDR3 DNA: TGCAGTGCTCACATGATCCAACGGGGGGCCAACGTCCTGACTTTC
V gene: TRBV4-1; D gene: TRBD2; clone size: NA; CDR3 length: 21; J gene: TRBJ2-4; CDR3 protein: CASSQERGLAGGSVAKNIQYF; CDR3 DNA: TGCGCCAGCAGCCAAGAAAGGGGACTAGCGGGAGGGTCGGTCGCCAAAAACATTCAGTACTTC
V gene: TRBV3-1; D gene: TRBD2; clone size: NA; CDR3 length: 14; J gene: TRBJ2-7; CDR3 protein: CASSTSGGSYEQYF; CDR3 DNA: TGTGCCAGCAGTACTAGCGGGGGTTCCTACGAGCAGTACTTC
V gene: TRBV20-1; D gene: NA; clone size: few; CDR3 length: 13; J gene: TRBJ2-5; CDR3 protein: CSARGAAEETQYF; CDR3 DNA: TGCAGTGCTCGCGGAGCAGCGGAAGAGACCCAGTACTTC
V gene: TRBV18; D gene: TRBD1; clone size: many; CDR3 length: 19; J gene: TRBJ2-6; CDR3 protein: CASSRPSGQGAGGANVLTF; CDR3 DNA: TGTGCCAGCTCACGGCCCTCTGGACAGGGGGCTGGTGGGGCCAACGTCCTGACTTTC
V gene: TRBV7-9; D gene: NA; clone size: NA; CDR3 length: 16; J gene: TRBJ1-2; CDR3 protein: CASISLGGARNYGYTF; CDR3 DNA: TGTGCCAGCATCAGCCTGGGAGGGGCTCGAAACTATGGCTACACCTTC
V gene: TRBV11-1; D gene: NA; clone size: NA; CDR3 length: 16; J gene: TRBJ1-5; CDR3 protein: CASSPQGRDCDQPQHF; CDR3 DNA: TGTGCCAGCAGCCCACAGGGACGGGACTGTGATCAGCCCCAGCATTTT
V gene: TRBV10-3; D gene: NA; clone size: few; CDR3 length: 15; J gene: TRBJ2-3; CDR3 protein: CAISEFGDSTDTQYF; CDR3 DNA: TGTGCCATCAGTGAGTTTGGAGATAGCACAGATACGCAGTATTTT
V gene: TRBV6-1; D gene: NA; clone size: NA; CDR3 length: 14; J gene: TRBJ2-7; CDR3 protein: CASSVRLVEDEQYF; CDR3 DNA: TGTGCCAGCAGTGTTCGGTTAGTCGAGGACGAGCAGTACTTC
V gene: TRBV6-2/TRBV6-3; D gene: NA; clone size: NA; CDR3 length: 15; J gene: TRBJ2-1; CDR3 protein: CASSYGYQSGNEQFF; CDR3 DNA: TGTGCCAGCAGTTACGGGTACCAGTCGGGCAATGAGCAGTTCTTC
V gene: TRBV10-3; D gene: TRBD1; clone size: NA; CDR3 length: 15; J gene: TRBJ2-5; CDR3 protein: CAISRGQGGRETQYF; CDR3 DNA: TGTGCCATCAGTAGGGGACAGGGTGGACGAGAGACCCAGTACTTC
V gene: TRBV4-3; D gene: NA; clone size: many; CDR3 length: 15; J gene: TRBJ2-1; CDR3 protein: CASSQIYVSYNEQFF; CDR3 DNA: TGCGCCAGCAGCCAGATATATGTGAGCTACAATGAGCAGTTCTTC
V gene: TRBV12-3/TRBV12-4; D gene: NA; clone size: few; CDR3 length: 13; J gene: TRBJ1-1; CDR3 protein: CASSLDSYTEAFF; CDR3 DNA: TGTGCCAGCAGCCTCGACAGCTACACTGAAGCTTTCTTT
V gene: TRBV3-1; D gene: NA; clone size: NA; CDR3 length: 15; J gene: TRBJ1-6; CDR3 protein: CASSQDSTRWVSLHF; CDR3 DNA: TGTGCCAGCAGCCAAGATAGTACCCGTTGGGTGAGCCTCCACTTT
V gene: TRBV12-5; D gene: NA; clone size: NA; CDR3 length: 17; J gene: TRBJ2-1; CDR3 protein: CASGLQATASPYNEQFF; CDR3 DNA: TGTGCTAGTGGTTTGCAAGCGACAGCATCACCCTACAATGAGCAGTTCTTC
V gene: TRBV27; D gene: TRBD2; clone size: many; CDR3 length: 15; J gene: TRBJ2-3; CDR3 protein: CASRNGGRATDTQYF; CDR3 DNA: TGTGCCAGCAGAAATGGCGGGAGGGCGACAGATACGCAGTATTTT
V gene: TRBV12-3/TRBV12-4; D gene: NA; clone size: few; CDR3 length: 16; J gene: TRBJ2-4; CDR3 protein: CASSLGGQGAKNIQYF; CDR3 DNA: TGTGCCAGCAGTTTGGGAGGTCAGGGGGCCAAAAACATTCAGTACTTC
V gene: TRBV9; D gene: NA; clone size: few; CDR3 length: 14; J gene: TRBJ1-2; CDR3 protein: CASSVGNLRYGYTF; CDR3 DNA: TGTGCCAGCAGCGTAGGAAACCTCCGCTATGGCTACACCTTC
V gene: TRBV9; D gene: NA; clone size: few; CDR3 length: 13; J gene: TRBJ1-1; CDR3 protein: CASSVGTVTEAFF; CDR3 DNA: TGTGCCAGCAGCGTAGGGACAGTCACTGAAGCTTTCTTT
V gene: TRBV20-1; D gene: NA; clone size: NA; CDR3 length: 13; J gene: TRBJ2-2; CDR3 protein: CSALSGITGELFF; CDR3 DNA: TGCAGTGCTTTGTCAGGGATCACCGGGGAGCTGTTTTTT
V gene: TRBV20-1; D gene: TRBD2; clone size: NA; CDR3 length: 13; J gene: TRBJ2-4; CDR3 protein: CSAGSGRQNIQYF; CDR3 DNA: TGCAGTGCTGGTAGCGGGAGGCAAAACATTCAGTACTTC
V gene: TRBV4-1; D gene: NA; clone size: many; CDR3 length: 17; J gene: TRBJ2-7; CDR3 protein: CASSQEWDSLGVYEQYF; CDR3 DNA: TGCGCCAGCAGCCAAGAATGGGACTCTCTGGGGGTGTACGAGCAGTACTTC
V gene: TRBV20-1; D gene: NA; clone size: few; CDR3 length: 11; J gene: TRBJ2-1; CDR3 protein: CSTGKHNEQFF; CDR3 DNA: TGCAGTACCGGGAAACACAATGAGCAGTTCTTC
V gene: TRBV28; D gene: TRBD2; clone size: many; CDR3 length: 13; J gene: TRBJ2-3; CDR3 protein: CASSFRGADTQYF; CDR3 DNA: TGTGCCAGCAGTTTTCGGGGGGCAGATACGCAGTATTTT
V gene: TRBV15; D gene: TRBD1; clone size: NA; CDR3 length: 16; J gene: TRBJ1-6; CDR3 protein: CATSSRQGAWNSPLHF; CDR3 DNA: TGTGCCACCAGCTCCCGACAGGGGGCTTGGAATTCACCCCTCCACTTT
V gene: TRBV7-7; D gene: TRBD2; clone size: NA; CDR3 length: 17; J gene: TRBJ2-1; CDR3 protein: CASSERPGLADSNEQFF; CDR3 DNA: TGTGCCAGCAGCGAACGGCCGGGACTAGCGGATAGCAATGAGCAGTTCTTC
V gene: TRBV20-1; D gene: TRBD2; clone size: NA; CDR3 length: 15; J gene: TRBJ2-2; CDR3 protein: CSAIAGTSVTGELFF; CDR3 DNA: TGCAGTGCTATAGCCGGGACTAGCGTCACCGGGGAGCTGTTTTTT